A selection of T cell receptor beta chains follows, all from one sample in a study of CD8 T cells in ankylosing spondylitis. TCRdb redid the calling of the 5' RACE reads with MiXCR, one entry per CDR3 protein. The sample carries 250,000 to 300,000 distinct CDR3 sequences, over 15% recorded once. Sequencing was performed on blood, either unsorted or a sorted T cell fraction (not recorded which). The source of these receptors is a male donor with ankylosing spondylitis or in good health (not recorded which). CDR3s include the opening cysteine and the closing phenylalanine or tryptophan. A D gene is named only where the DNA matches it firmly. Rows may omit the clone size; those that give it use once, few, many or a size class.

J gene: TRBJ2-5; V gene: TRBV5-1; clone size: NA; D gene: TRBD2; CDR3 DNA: TGCGCCAGCAGCTTGGAGGCGCGGGGGGAAGAGACCCAGTACTTC; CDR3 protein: CASSLEARGEETQYF
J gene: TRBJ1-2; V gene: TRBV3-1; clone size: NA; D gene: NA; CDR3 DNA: TGTGCCAGCAGCCTTCGACTGTCCGAGTTTGGCTACACCTTC; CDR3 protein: CASSLRLSEFGYTF
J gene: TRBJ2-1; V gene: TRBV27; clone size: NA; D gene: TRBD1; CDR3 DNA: TGTGCCAGCAAAGGGACAGGTCGCTCCTACAATGAGCAGTTCTTC; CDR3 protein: CASKGTGRSYNEQFF
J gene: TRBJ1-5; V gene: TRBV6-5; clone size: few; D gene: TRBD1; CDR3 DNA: TGTGCCAGCATTTGGCGGGACAGAGGGATTAGCAATCAGCCCCAGCATTTT; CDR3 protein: CASIWRDRGISNQPQHF
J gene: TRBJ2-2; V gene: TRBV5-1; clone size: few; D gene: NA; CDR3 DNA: TGCGCCAGCAGCACGTACAAAGATGGGATTTACCCGAACACCGGGGAGCTGTTTTTT; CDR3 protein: CASSTYKDGIYPNTGELFF
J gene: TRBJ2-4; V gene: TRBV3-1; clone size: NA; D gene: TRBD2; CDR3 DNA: TGTGCCAGCAGCCAAGATCCTAGCGGGAGTGCCAAAAACATTCAGTACTTC; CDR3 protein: CASSQDPSGSAKNIQYF
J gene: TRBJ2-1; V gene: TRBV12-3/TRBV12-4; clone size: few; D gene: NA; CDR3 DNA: TGTGCCAGCAGCTCACCTCCAAATGAGCAGTTCTTC; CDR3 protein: CASSSPPNEQFF
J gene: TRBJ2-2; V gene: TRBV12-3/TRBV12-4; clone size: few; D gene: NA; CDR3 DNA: TGTGCCAGCAGTTTATCCGGCGGGGAGCTGTTTTTT; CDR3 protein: CASSLSGGELFF
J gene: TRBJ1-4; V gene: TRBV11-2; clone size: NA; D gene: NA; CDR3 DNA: TGTGCCAGCAGTCTCAGTCGGACTGCAACTAATGAAAAACTGTTTTTT; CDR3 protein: CASSLSRTATNEKLFF
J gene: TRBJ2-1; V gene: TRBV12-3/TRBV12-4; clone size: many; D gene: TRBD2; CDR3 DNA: TGTGCCAGCAGTGTTAGCGGGACTTCCTACAATGAGCAGTTCTTC; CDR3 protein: CASSVSGTSYNEQFF
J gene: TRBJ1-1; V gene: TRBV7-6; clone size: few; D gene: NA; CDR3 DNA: TGTGCCAGCAGCCCACCAGGGGTTAAGGACACTGAAGCTTTCTTT; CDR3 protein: CASSPPGVKDTEAFF
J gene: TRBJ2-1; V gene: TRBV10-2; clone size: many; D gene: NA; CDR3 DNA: TGCGCCAGCAGTGACAGGGTACGAAATTACAATGAGCAGTTCTTC; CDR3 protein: CASSDRVRNYNEQFF
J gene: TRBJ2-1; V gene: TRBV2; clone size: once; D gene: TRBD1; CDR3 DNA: TGTGCCAGCAGTGCACAGGGGGGCTACAATGAGCAGTTCTTC; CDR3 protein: CASSAQGGYNEQFF
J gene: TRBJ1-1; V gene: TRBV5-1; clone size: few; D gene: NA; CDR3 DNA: TGCGCCAGCAGGTTACAGGGCATGAACACTGAAGCTTTCTTT; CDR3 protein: CASRLQGMNTEAFF
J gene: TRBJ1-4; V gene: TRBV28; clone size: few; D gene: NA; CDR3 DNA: TGTGCCAGCAGTCCCCTCCAGGGTACGGGGGAAAAACTGTTTTTT; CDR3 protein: CASSPLQGTGEKLFF
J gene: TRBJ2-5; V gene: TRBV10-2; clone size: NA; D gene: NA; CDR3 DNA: TGCGCCAGCGTTGACTTGGGGGAGACCCAGTACTTC; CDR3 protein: CASVDLGETQYF
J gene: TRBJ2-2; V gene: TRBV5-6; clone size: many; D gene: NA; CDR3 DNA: TGTGCCAGCAAGGGCAGGGGATTCACCGGGGAGCTGTTTTTT; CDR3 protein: CASKGRGFTGELFF
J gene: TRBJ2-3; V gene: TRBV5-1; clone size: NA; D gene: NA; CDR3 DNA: TGCGCCAGCAGCTTAGAGAAGGGATGGTATACGCAGTATTTT; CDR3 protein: CASSLEKGWYTQYF
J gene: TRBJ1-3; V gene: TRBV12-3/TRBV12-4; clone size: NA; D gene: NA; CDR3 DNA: TGTGCCAGCAGTTTCACGGGGGGAGGTGGAAACACCATATATTTT; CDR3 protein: CASSFTGGGGNTIYF